The rows below give T cell receptor beta chains drawn from one sample of a study of OX40 agonist ivuxolimab in advanced cancers. Sequenced by immunoSEQ multiplex PCR; TCRdb stores in-frame clones only, minus some. Of tens of thousands of clones in the sample, about 86% were seen once. The sample in question was CD4+ or CD8+ T cells sorted from blood, obtained in a trial of the OX40 agonist ivuxolimab. The receptors were gathered from an adult with an advanced solid tumor such as melanoma, head and neck, liver or kidney cancer. Each CDR3 is given without its conserved first and last residue. Only part of the rows carry a size: once, few, many, or a class if the clone is expanded.

clone size | J gene | V gene | CDR3 protein
NA | TRBJ2-7 | TRBV5-1 | ASSLGGPTLSPY
NA | TRBJ1-2 | TRBV6-5 | ASSQTGLGYT
once | TRBJ2-1 | TRBV5-1 | ASSLVPSGSSYNEQF
once | TRBJ2-5 | TRBV29-1 | SAATGGPSGSGETQY
NA | TRBJ1-5 | TRBV28 | ASSLGPGTDDQPQH
NA | TRBJ2-1 | TRBV7-8 | ASSLSSSYNEQF
NA | TRBJ2-3 | TRBV5-1 | ASTGTSDTDTQY
NA | TRBJ1-2 | TRBV28 | ASSLSPGFFYGYT
NA | TRBJ1-1 | TRBV7-3 | ASKLERGTEAF
NA | TRBJ1-3 | TRBV4-2 | ASSQMGQGGNTIY
NA | TRBJ2-7 | TRBV27 | ASTLGPPGGEQY
NA | TRBJ1-5 | TRBV2 | ASSEWGLGQPQH
NA | TRBJ1-2 | TRBV4-1 | ASSQASATPYGYT